Listed here are 25 T cell receptor beta chains from one sample, sequenced in a study of T cells after yellow fever vaccination. TCRdb reprocessed the 5' RACE reads with MiXCR, giving one entry per CDR3 protein. The repertoire consists of approximately 610,000 distinct CDR3 sequences, with 17% occurring once and the leading ten covering roughly 17%. Sample: PBMCs, taken 5 days after the first yellow fever vaccination. These receptors came from a man between 18 and 35 years old who received the YFV17D yellow fever vaccine.

This clonotype was picked up many times. V is TRBV20-1 and J is TRBJ2-3; D possibly matches TRBD1 or TRBD2 (6 bases each). With 6 bases removed from V and 6 bases from J, the gap between germline ends came to 19 bases. Germline assignment: CDR1 DFQATT and CDR2 SNEGSKA (reference sequence). The length of the CDR3 is 14 residues. The DNA of the CDR3 is TGCAGTGCCCCCGGGGGCAGGGTTCGGGATACGCAGTATTTT. It specifies CSAPGGRVRDTQYF.

This chain uses TRBV11-2 with TRBJ1-1; D remains unclear. The germline V gene has CDR1 SGHAT and CDR2 FQNNGV. The CDR3 consists of 19 residues. Deletions cut 4 bases from V and 0 bases from J, with 24 bases between. The CDR3 coding sequence is TGTGCCAGCAGCTCCCCCCGCTTGGGGAATCCGAGGTTGAACACTGAAGCTTTCTTT. Translating gives CASSSPRLGNPRLNTEAFF.

The V call is TRBV4-3, the J call TRBJ2-3; 7 positions match TRBD1. Germline CDR1 is LGHNA and CDR2 is YSLEER. Germline trimming cut 4 bases from V and 3 bases from J; bases unmatched to any gene: 4. CDR3 length: 14 amino acids. The CDR3 DNA sequence: TGCGCCAGCAGCCCCCGACAGGGTACAGATACGCAGTATTTT. It translates to CASSPRQGTDTQYF.

This clonotype was detected only a few times. The genes are TRBV3-1 and TRBJ1-5, with D uncertain. There are 17 residues in the CDR3. Trimming took 0 bases from V and 4 from J, leaving 16 bases between them. From germline, CDR1 is LGHDT and CDR2 YNNKEL (reference sequence). CDR3 nucleotides: TGTGCCAGCAGCCAAGAAAAACGACCCGCCCGGAATCAGCCCCAGCATTTT. The encoded protein is CASSQEKRPARNQPQHF.

The rearrangement links TRBV10-3 to TRBJ2-5, with 8 bases matching TRBD1. The ends lost 1 base at V and 2 bases at J; junction bases unmatched: 3. The CDR3 covers 15 residues. Per the germline V gene, CDR1 is ENHRY and CDR2 is SYGVKD. The CDR3 spells CAISEFTGGQETQYF. CDR3 coding DNA: TGTGCCATCAGTGAGTTTACAGGGGGACAAGAGACCCAGTACTTC.

This clonotype was counted only a few times. The genes are TRBV5-1 and TRBJ1-1, with D uncertain. There are 15 residues in the CDR3. Germline V gene sequence: CDR1 SGHRS, CDR2 YFSETQ. Trimming removed 1 base at V and 0 bases at J, with 10 bases between. CDR3 sequence: CASSLSGRLNTEAFF. The CDR3 nucleotides read TGCGCCAGCAGCTTGAGTGGCAGGTTGAACACTGAAGCTTTCTTT.

The chain is built from TRBV7-8 and TRBJ2-7, with 7 bases lining up with TRBD2. This CDR3 has 15 amino acids. Germline assignment: CDR1 SGHVS and CDR2 FQNEAQ. The V gene end was trimmed by 1 base and the J gene end by 5 bases; junction bases not matched to a gene: 8. The CDR3 DNA reads as TGTGCCAGCAGCTTAGTCCTTTGGAGCGGGGACGAGCAGTACTTC. This sequence encodes CASSLVLWSGDEQYF.

The chain couples TRBV6-5 to TRBJ1-5; a weak D match, TRBD1 (5 bases). Trimming took 2 bases from V and 5 from J, leaving 10 bases between them. The CDR3 has 14 residues. The germline gives CDR1 MNHEY, CDR2 SVGAGI. DNA for the CDR3: TGTGCCAGCAGTTACGACAGACGAGATCAGCCCCAGCATTTT. Translating gives CASSYDRRDQPQHF.

V and J are TRBV7-2 and TRBJ2-1; TRBD2 agrees at 12 bases. CDR3 length equals 15 residues. V dropped 4 bases and J dropped 8; count of bases not matched to a gene: 6. CDR1 SGHTA and CDR2 FQGNSA come from the germline V gene. The CDR3 DNA is TGTACCAGCAGCTCTAGCGGGGGGGCGGCTTATGAGCAGTTCTTC. Its protein is CTSSSSGGAAYEQFF.

This clonotype was detected a few times. The chain recombines TRBV10-3 with TRBJ2-7, with D perhaps TRBD1 (5 bases). Trimming stripped 11 bases from V and 7 bases from J, with 18 bases between. Germline CDR1 ENHRY, CDR2 SYGVKD. CDR3 size: 12 residues. The DNA for the CDR3 is TGTGCCGCCCGGTCCAGGGTCGGAGAGCAGTACTTC. Protein: CAARSRVGEQYF.

This clonotype was picked up a small number of times. The chain carries TRBV27 and TRBJ1-5; D is ambiguous. Germline V gene data show CDR1 as MNHEY and CDR2 as SMNVEV (reference sequence). This CDR3 comprises 13 residues. With 3 bases removed from V and 6 bases from J, the gap between germline ends came to 9 bases. CDR3 protein: CASSFGFSQPQHF. Written as DNA, the CDR3 is TGTGCCAGCAGTTTTGGGTTTAGTCAGCCCCAGCATTTT.

This clonotype was picked up many times. The V call is TRBV4-3, the J call TRBJ2-1; D remains ambiguous. Germline CDR1 and CDR2: LGHNA and YSLEER. Trimming left V 2 bases short and J 8 bases short, with 10 bases between. CDR3 size: 13 residues. The DNA of the CDR3 is TGCGCCAGCAGCCAACTCGCCAGAGATGAGCAGTTCTTC. Translation gives CASSQLARDEQFF.

This clonotype appeared a few times. The chain joins TRBV20-1 to TRBJ2-7; 7 bases fit TRBD1. Trimming took 1 base from V and 4 from J; bases not matched to a gene: 4. Germline CDR1 and CDR2: DFQATT and SNEGSKA (reference sequence). The CDR3 sequence is 13 residues long. The chain's CDR3 is CSARASTGYEQYV. CDR3 in DNA: TGCAGTGCTAGAGCTTCGACAGGGTACGAGCAGTACGTC.

This clonotype was detected only a few times. This chain uses TRBV5-5 with TRBJ2-1; D is unresolved. Germline V gene lookup returns CDR1 SGHKS and CDR2 YYEKEE (reference sequence). Trimming stripped 3 bases from V and 0 bases from J, with 7 bases between. This CDR3 has 14 residues. The CDR3 nucleotides are TGTGCCAGCAGCTCCCCTTCCTCCTACAATGAGCAGTTCTTC. As protein: CASSSPSSYNEQFF.

In its sample, this clonotype was seen once. J is TRBJ2-1 and V is TRBV20-1, with D uncertain. The CDR3 is 12 residues long. The germline V gene encodes CDR1 DFQATT and CDR2 SNEGSKA (reference sequence). V shed 3 bases and J shed 2 bases, with 5 bases lying between them. DNA of the CDR3: TGCAGTGCTAGGGCTGCCTACAATGAGCAGTTCTTC. This gives the protein CSARAAYNEQFF.

The chain recombines TRBV10-1 with TRBJ2-2, with TRBD1 identical over 8 bases. With V trimmed by 5 bases and J by 4 bases, 9 bases remained unmatched. The CDR3 has 16 residues. Germline-derived CDR1 and CDR2 are WNHNN and SYGVQD (reference sequence). As DNA, the CDR3 is TGCGCCAGCAGTCAATCTGGGACAGGCGGCACCGGGGAGCTGTTTTTT. It specifies CASSQSGTGGTGELFF.

This clonotype was observed a few times. The J gene is TRBJ1-1, the V gene TRBV4-1, with no clear D. The CDR3 runs 15 residues. The germline V gene has CDR1 MGHRA and CDR2 YSYEKL. Trimming stripped 0 bases from V and 4 bases from J, with 12 bases between. CDR3 sequence (DNA): TGCGCCAGCAGCCAAGAGGTGGCGCGGACCACTGAAGCTTTCTTT. The encoded protein is CASSQEVARTTEAFF.

This clonotype has at least ten counts. This chain connects TRBV5-1 to TRBJ2-5; D not resolved. The ends were cut back, 0 bases at V and 3 bases at J, with 3 bases in the middle. This CDR3 spans 12 amino acids. Per germline, CDR1 SGHRS and CDR2 YFSETQ. The CDR3: CASSLVKETQYF. CDR3 coding DNA: TGCGCCAGCAGCTTGGTGAAAGAGACCCAGTACTTC. Looking up the rest from reference TRBV5-1 and TRBJ2-5 gives the full variable domain: KAGVTQTPRYLIKTRGQQVTLSCSPISGHRSVSWYQQTPGQGLQFLFEYFSETQRNKGNFPGRFSGRQFSNSRSEMNVSTLELGDSALYLCASSLVKETQYFGPGTRLLVL.

The V gene is TRBV6-5, the J gene TRBJ2-5; D remains ambiguous. Germline CDR1 is MNHEY and CDR2 is SVGAGI. Trimming left V 2 bases short and J 2 bases short, with 9 bases between. This CDR3 spans 14 amino acids. This chain's CDR3 is CASSYPGPQETQYF. For the CDR3, the DNA is TGTGCCAGCAGTTACCCTGGACCGCAAGAGACCCAGTACTTC.

J is TRBJ2-3 and V is TRBV12-3 or TRBV12-4, with 11 bases matching TRBD2. V dropped 6 bases and J dropped 6; count of bases not matched to a gene: 8. The CDR3 is 15 residues long. In DNA, the CDR3 is TGTGCCAGCAGCTATGTAGCGGGGGGGCTTGATACGCAGTATTTT. Its protein product is CASSYVAGGLDTQYF.

The genes are TRBV6-5 and TRBJ2-3, with D tentatively TRBD2 (6 bases). With 0 bases removed from V and 2 bases from J, the gap between germline ends came to 9 bases. Germline CDR1 and CDR2: MNHEY and SVGAGI. The CDR3 consists of 15 residues. The CDR3 bases are TGTGCCAGCAGTTACTCCGGGACTCTCACAGATACGCAGTATTTT. Amino acid sequence: CASSYSGTLTDTQYF.

The chain links TRBV7-2 to TRBJ1-5, with D possibly TRBD1 on 5 matching bases. The V and J ends lost 1 base and 0 bases respectively, with 10 bases between them. Germline loops: CDR1 SGHTA, CDR2 FQGNSA. This CDR3 is 16 amino acids long. The CDR3 DNA is TGTGCCAGCAGCTTAGTATCAGGGAATAGCAATCAGCCCCAGCATTTT. This sequence encodes CASSLVSGNSNQPQHF.

This clonotype was recorded a few times. The chain links TRBV28 to TRBJ2-1; 12 nucleotides align to TRBD1. J gave up 3 bases and V 2 bases, and 2 bases lay outside the gene matches. In germline, CDR1 is MDHEN, CDR2 SYDVKM. The CDR3 is 16 amino acids. The CDR3 spells CASSLGTGGFYNEQFF. The CDR3 nucleotides read TGTGCCAGCAGTTTAGGGACAGGGGGCTTCTACAATGAGCAGTTCTTC.

This clonotype was observed a few times. This chain joins TRBV29-1 and TRBJ1-2; 8 bases map to TRBD1. Trimming took 5 bases from V and 2 from J; bases not matched to a gene: 7. Germline assignment: CDR1 SQVTM and CDR2 ANQGSEA. This CDR3 comprises 14 residues. The CDR3 coding sequence is TGCAGCGTTCGTTCGGCAGGGGGCAACTATGGCTACACCTTC. Translation: CSVRSAGGNYGYTF. Full variable domain (missing parts from reference TRBV29-1 and TRBJ1-2): SAVISQKPSRDICQRGTSLTIQCQVDSQVTMMFWYRQQPGQSLTLIATANQGSEATYESGFVIDKFPISRPNLTFSTLTVSNMSPEDSSIYLCSVRSAGGNYGYTFGSGTRLTVV.

The chain links TRBV4-3 to TRBJ2-2; 10 bases are a match to TRBD1. The V and J ends lost 2 bases and 2 bases, in that order; junction bases with no gene match: 2. CDR1 is LGHNA, CDR2 YSLEER, per germline. The CDR3 is made up of 16 amino acids. CDR3 residues: CASSQWTGGNTGELFF. CDR3 DNA: TGCGCCAGCAGCCAATGGACAGGGGGAAACACCGGGGAGCTGTTTTTT.